A selection of T cell receptor beta chains follows, all from one sample in a study of cytomegalovirus exposure and HLA in healthy donors. The assay was immunoSEQ multiplex PCR, and TCRdb's table has in-frame clones only and misses some. The table includes 90,000 to 120,000 clones, roughly 70% detected once. Sample: PBMCs. These receptor sequences come from a woman in her thirties or forties in good health and CMV-seropositive. Both conserved end residues are part of each CDR3. The order of the fields is J gene, V gene, clone size, D gene, CDR3 protein, CDR3 DNA. A D gene is named only where the DNA matches it firmly. Clone size is stated in some rows and not others, as once, few, many or a class when expanded.

TRBJ1-6 TRBV30 - - CAWSVLTSESPLHF TGTGCCTGGAGTGTACTTACTTCGGAGTCACCCCTCCACTTT
TRBJ1-1 TRBV4-3 few - CASSHSGLPNTEAFF TGCGCCAGCAGCCACTCGGGACTCCCGAACACTGAAGCTTTCTTT
TRBJ2-5 TRBV4-1 once - CASSQDPGIDLQETQYF TGCGCCAGCAGCCAAGACCCCGGGATCGATTTGCAAGAGACCCAGTACTTC
TRBJ2-7 TRBV11-2 - TRBD2 CASSRRGSLSEQYF TGTGCCAGCAGCCGGCGGGGGAGTCTCTCCGAGCAGTACTTC
TRBJ2-1 TRBV7-9 once - CASSPLGEKSEQFF TGTGCCAGCAGCCCATTGGGAGAGAAAAGTGAGCAGTTCTTC
TRBJ2-3 TRBV5-6 few - CASSGGAHTDTQYF TGTGCCAGCAGCGGGGGGGCTCACACAGATACGCAGTATTTT
TRBJ2-5 TRBV2 - TRBD2 CAAQQNSGGQETQYF TGTGCCGCCCAACAGAATAGCGGGGGACAAGAGACCCAGTACTTC
TRBJ2-1 TRBV5-6 - - CASSRDRDWIYNEQFF TGTGCCAGCAGCCGGGACCGGGACTGGATCTACAATGAGCAGTTCTTC
TRBJ2-5 TRBV6-5 few TRBD1 CASSYRDRKETQYF TGTGCCAGCAGTTATCGGGACAGAAAAGAGACCCAGTACTTC
TRBJ1-1 TRBV6-5 few - CASSNQGTENTEAFF TGTGCCAGCAGTAACCAGGGGACGGAGAACACTGAAGCTTTCTTT
TRBJ1-5 TRBV30 few - CAWSGDSDQPQHF TGTGCCTGGAGTGGAGACAGTGATCAGCCCCAGCATTTT
TRBJ2-7 TRBV7-2 - TRBD1 CASRAGTGAYEQYF TGTGCCAGCAGGGCCGGGACAGGGGCCTACGAGCAGTACTTC
TRBJ1-2 TRBV2 few TRBD1 CASSYNRGSGGYTF TGTGCCAGCAGTTACAACAGGGGTTCAGGTGGCTACACCTTC
TRBJ1-2 TRBV30 - - CAWSRSGAGYTF TGTGCCTGGAGTCGGAGCGGGGCTGGCTACACCTTC
TRBJ2-3 TRBV4-1 - - CASSQVGASTDTQYF TGCGCCAGCAGCCAAGTAGGAGCTAGCACAGATACGCAGTATTTT
TRBJ1-1 TRBV6-5 - TRBD1 CASKFGQGKAFF TGTGCCAGCAAATTCGGACAGGGAAAAGCTTTCTTT
TRBJ1-5 TRBV5-1 - TRBD1 CASSLTGDQPQHF TGCGCCAGCAGCTTGACAGGGGATCAGCCCCAGCATTTT
TRBJ2-7 TRBV30 - - CAWSHRVYEQYF TGTGCCTGGAGTCACAGGGTATACGAGCAGTACTTC
TRBJ2-2 TRBV12-5 - TRBD1 CASDTGVTGELFF TGTGCTAGTGATACAGGGGTCACCGGGGAGCTGTTTTTT
TRBJ2-3 TRBV6-1 - TRBD1 CASSEGGTVGVGQYF TGTGCCAGCAGTGAAGGGGGGACAGTGGGTGTCGGGCAGTATTTT
TRBJ1-5 TRBV11-2 - TRBD1 CASSLDQGGQPQHF TGTGCCAGCAGCTTAGATCAGGGGGGTCAGCCCCAGCATTTT
TRBJ2-3 TRBV7-6 - TRBD2 CASSPRLTSGDDTQYF TGTGCCAGCAGCCCCCGTTTGACTAGCGGGGACGATACGCAGTATTTT
TRBJ1-5 TRBV7-2 - TRBD1 CASSSPGGRDQPQHF TGTGCCAGCAGCTCTCCAGGGGGCCGGGATCAGCCCCAGCATTTT
TRBJ2-5 TRBV4-2 - TRBD2 CASSQNGLAGAQETQYF TGTGCCAGCAGCCAAAATGGACTAGCGGGAGCCCAAGAGACCCAGTACTTC
TRBJ1-5 TRBV4-3 few - CASSQDKSLNQPQHF TGCGCCAGCAGCCAAGATAAGAGCCTTAATCAGCCCCAGCATTTT
TRBJ1-6 TRBV7-3 - TRBD1 CASSLGQAGSPLHF TGTGCCAGCAGCCTTGGACAGGCAGGTTCACCCCTCCACTTT
TRBJ2-2 TRBV19 once TRBD1 CASSVQGAAGELFF TGTGCCAGTAGTGTGCAGGGGGCGGCCGGGGAGCTGTTTTTT
TRBJ2-2 TRBV9 - - CASSPRQTAVAGELFF TGTGCCAGCAGCCCGAGACAGACAGCCGTTGCCGGGGAGCTGTTTTTT
TRBJ1-2 TRBV30 few - CAWSALIRARGYGYTF TGTGCCTGGAGTGCCCTCATCCGGGCACGGGGCTATGGCTACACCTTC
TRBJ2-1 TRBV5-1 - TRBD1 CASRPPGQGAIEQFF TGCGCCAGCCGGCCCCCGGGACAGGGGGCCATTGAGCAGTTCTTC
TRBJ2-5 TRBV27 - - CASSPDYFGIGTQYF TGTGCCAGCAGTCCGGACTATTTCGGGATAGGGACCCAGTACTTC
TRBJ2-5 TRBV6-6 - TRBD2 CASSYTTSRVETQYF TGTGCCAGCAGTTACACGACTAGCAGGGTAGAGACCCAGTACTTC
TRBJ2-3 TRBV6-4 - TRBD2 CASSDVAGSTDTQYF TGTGCCAGCAGTGACGTAGCGGGGAGCACAGATACGCAGTATTTT
TRBJ2-3 TRBV7-3 - TRBD2 CASSVGAGVSTDTQYF TGTGCCAGCAGCGTCGGAGCGGGGGTGAGCACAGATACGCAGTATTTT
TRBJ1-5 TRBV5-1 - TRBD1 CASSPGTGLSNQPQHF TGCGCCAGCAGCCCCGGGACAGGTCTTAGCAATCAGCCCCAGCATTTT
TRBJ1-5 TRBV29-1 - - CSVSDSRTQPQHF TGCAGCGTGTCAGACAGCCGTACTCAGCCCCAGCATTTT
TRBJ2-3 TRBV5-1 once TRBD1 CASSLGQGADTQYF TGCGCCAGCAGCCTCGGACAGGGGGCGGATACGCAGTATTTT
TRBJ1-6 TRBV2 - - CASSDRANSPLHF TGTGCCAGCAGTGACAGGGCAAATTCACCCCTCCACTTT
TRBJ2-3 TRBV2 - TRBD2 CASSEVGFRLAGVTDTQYF TGTGCCAGCAGTGAAGTAGGCTTTCGCTTAGCGGGGGTGACAGATACGCAGTATTTT
TRBJ1-2 TRBV27 - - CASSFRGAHGYTF TGTGCCAGCAGTTTCCGGGGGGCCCATGGCTACACCTTC
TRBJ2-3 TRBV5-4 - TRBD2 CASSLELATNTQYF TGTGCCAGCAGCTTGGAACTAGCGACGAATACGCAGTATTTT
TRBJ1-2 TRBV5-6 - TRBD1 CASSLAGGYGYTF TGTGCCAGCAGCTTGGCAGGGGGCTATGGCTACACCTTC
TRBJ1-1 TRBV5-1 - TRBD1 CASSLSPGQGRNTEAFF TGCGCCAGCAGCTTGTCTCCTGGACAGGGGAGGAACACTGAAGCTTTCTTT
TRBJ1-2 TRBV30 - - CAWSPGSGYGYTF TGTGCCTGGAGCCCCGGTTCCGGCTATGGCTACACCTTC
TRBJ2-7 TRBV6-5 - - CASSASKFAYEQYF TGTGCCAGCAGTGCCAGTAAATTTGCCTACGAGCAGTACTTC
TRBJ1-1 TRBV7-8 - - CASSLNTLNTEAFF TGTGCCAGCAGCTTAAACACCCTGAACACTGAAGCTTTCTTT
TRBJ2-7 TRBV6-6 - - CASKSRGAGYEQYF TGTGCCAGCAAGAGCAGGGGGGCCGGGTACGAGCAGTACTTC
TRBJ2-1 TRBV27 few - CASSSPKNSGSYNEQFF TGTGCCAGCAGTTCCCCTAAAAACTCGGGCTCCTACAATGAGCAGTTCTTC
TRBJ1-5 TRBV4-1 - TRBD1 CASSQGQGPSGQPQHF TGCGCCAGCAGCCAAGGACAGGGGCCATCCGGACAGCCCCAGCATTTT
TRBJ2-7 TRBV11-2 - TRBD1 CASSPDRGPAEQYF TGTGCCAGCAGCCCAGACAGGGGGCCGGCCGAGCAGTACTTC